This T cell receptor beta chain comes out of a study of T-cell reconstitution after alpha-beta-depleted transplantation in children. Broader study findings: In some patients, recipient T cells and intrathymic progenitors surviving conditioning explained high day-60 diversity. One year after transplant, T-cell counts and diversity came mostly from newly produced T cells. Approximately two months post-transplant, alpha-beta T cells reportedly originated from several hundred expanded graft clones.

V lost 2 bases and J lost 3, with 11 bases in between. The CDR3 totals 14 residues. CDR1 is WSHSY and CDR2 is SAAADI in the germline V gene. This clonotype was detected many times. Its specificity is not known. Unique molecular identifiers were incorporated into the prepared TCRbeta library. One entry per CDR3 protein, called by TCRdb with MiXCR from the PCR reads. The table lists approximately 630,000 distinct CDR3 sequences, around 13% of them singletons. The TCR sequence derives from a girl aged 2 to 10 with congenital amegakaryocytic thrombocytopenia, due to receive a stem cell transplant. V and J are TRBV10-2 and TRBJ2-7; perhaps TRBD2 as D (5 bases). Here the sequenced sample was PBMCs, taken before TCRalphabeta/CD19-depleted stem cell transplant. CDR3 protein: CASSEVAEGYEQYF. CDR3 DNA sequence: TGCGCCAGCAGTGAGGTAGCAGAGGGCTACGAGCAGTACTTC.